The 22 T cell receptor beta chains listed next were all sequenced from one sample in a study of blood T cell repertoires in COVID-19. TCRdb keeps only in-frame clones here, not all; method: immunoSEQ multiplex PCR. The sample carries about 180,000 clones, about 88% recorded once. Input material: PBMCs or T cells enriched from blood (not recorded which). All receptors come from a woman aged 18-29 years who had recovered from COVID-19.

This clone came up once. The chain couples TRBV5-1 to TRBJ2-1, with 7 bases lining up with TRBD1. This CDR3 has 17 residues. Germline CDR1 is SGHRS and CDR2 is YFSETQ. Germline trimming cut 0 bases from V and 0 bases from J; bases unmatched to any gene: 6. CDR3 in amino acids: CASSLGTGGSSYNEQFF. CDR3 coding DNA: TGCGCCAGCAGCTTGGGGACAGGCGGAAGCTCCTACAATGAGCAGTTCTTC.

The chain links TRBV11-2 to TRBJ2-3; no firm D call. This CDR3 is built from 13 residues. The germline V gene encodes CDR1 SGHAT and CDR2 FQNNGV. V shed 1 base and J shed 5 bases, with 7 bases lying between them. The CDR3 spells CASSLARLDTQYF. Written as DNA, the CDR3 is TGTGCCAGCAGCTTAGCCAGATTAGATACGCAGTATTTT.

Comment on this clone: Sequence at one end of the junction differs from germline and may be a read error. The chain recombines TRBV27 with TRBJ1-2; D is possibly TRBD1 (5 bases). CDR1 MNHEY and CDR2 SMNVEV come from the germline V gene (reference sequence). This CDR3 contains 15 residues. The CDR3 reads CASSLSGGRSPGYTF. As DNA, the CDR3 is TGTGCCAGCAGTCTATCGGGGGGGAGATCTCCCGGCTACACCTTC.

The V call is TRBV27, the J call TRBJ2-5; TRBD2 might be the D (5 bases). This CDR3 spans 15 amino acids. Trimming shortened V by 3 bases and J by 4 bases, and 15 bases separated the two germline ends. Looked up from germline, CDR1 is MNHEY and CDR2 is SMNVEV (reference sequence). The CDR3 DNA reads TGTGCCAGCAGTTTCCTCGCCGGGATCGGAGAGACCCAGTACTTC. Translating it yields CASSFLAGIGETQYF.

This clone was detected ten times or more. The chain is built from TRBV6-4 and TRBJ2-6; D might be TRBD2 (6 bases). Trimming left V 4 bases short and J 0 bases short, with 10 bases between. The germline gives CDR1 MRHNA, CDR2 SNTAGT. This CDR3 region has 16 residues. This chain's CDR3 is CASSAGVSSGANVLTF. Written as DNA, the CDR3 is TGTGCCAGCAGTGCGGGAGTGAGCTCTGGGGCCAACGTCCTGACTTTC.

The rearrangement joins TRBV6-5 to TRBJ2-7; 10 bases map to TRBD2. Germline V CDR1 and CDR2: MNHEY, SVGAGI. The CDR3 covers 15 residues. The J segment lost 0 bases and the V segment lost 6 bases, leaving 5 bases of the junction unmatched. The CDR3 region is CASRGLAGASYEQYF. The DNA for the CDR3 is TGTGCCAGCAGAGGGCTAGCGGGAGCCTCCTACGAGCAGTACTTC.

Only one count was recorded for this clone. The chain recombines TRBV5-1 with TRBJ2-7, with 8 bases identical to TRBD1. Germline CDR1 SGHRS, CDR2 YFSETQ. The CDR3 has 14 residues. V was clipped by 4 bases and J by 6 bases; unmatched bases: 9. CDR3 residues: CASSQLTGDGEQYF. CDR3 DNA: TGCGCCAGCAGCCAATTGACAGGGGACGGCGAGCAGTACTTC.

The chain links TRBV29-1 to TRBJ1-1, with no clear D. CDR1 and CDR2 from the germline V gene are SQVTM and ANQGSEA. The CDR3 extends over 12 amino acids. CDR3 amino acids: CTVATMNTEAFF. The CDR3 DNA sequence: TGCACGGTAGCTACCATGAACACTGAAGCTTTCTTT.

The rearrangement uses TRBV29-1 and TRBJ2-2, with D possibly matching TRBD2 (6 bases). Trimming removed 5 bases at V and 5 bases at J, with 9 bases between. The CDR3 contains 12 residues. From germline, CDR1 is SQVTM and CDR2 ANQGSEA. The CDR3: CSVTSWTGELFF. Written as DNA, the CDR3 is TGCAGCGTTACTAGCTGGACCGGGGAGCTGTTTTTT.

The chain uses TRBV11-2 and TRBJ2-3; D is possibly TRBD2 (5 bases). This CDR3 comprises 15 residues. V was pared by 4 bases and J by 0 bases, with 11 bases between. Per the germline V gene, CDR1 is SGHAT and CDR2 is FQNNGV. CDR3 DNA sequence: TGTGCCAGCAGCTCCGAGCTAGCTAGCACAGATACGCAGTATTTT. Protein: CASSSELASTDTQYF.

The gene calls are TRBV7-6 and TRBJ1-3, with D possibly being TRBD1 (6 bases). The CDR3 is made up of 18 amino acids. From germline, CDR1 is SGHVS and CDR2 FNYEAQ. V lost 2 bases and J lost 2, with 19 bases in between. For the CDR3, the DNA is TGTGCCAGCAGCTTAACTGTCGCTCTGGGGGCGGCTGGAAACACCATATATTTT. This encodes CASSLTVALGAAGNTIYF.

This chain links TRBV2 with TRBJ1-3; D possibly corresponds to TRBD1 (6 bases). V lost 7 bases and J lost 1, with 11 bases in between. This CDR3 contains 14 residues. The germline V gene has CDR1 SNHLY and CDR2 FYNNEI. The CDR3 sequence is CASNGGPSGNTIYF. The DNA for the CDR3 is TGTGCCAGCAACGGGGGGCCGTCTGGAAACACCATATATTTT.

V usage is TRBV6-6 and J usage is TRBJ2-1; weak D call: TRBD2 (6 bases). This CDR3 region has 14 residues. Germline V gene lookup returns CDR1 MNHNY and CDR2 SVGAGI (reference sequence). Trimming pared 5 bases from V and 5 bases from J, leaving 13 bases between. The CDR3 region is CASSGDSHDNEQFF. The DNA of the CDR3 is TGTGCCAGCAGTGGGGACTCGCACGACAATGAGCAGTTCTTC.

The CDR3: CASSLRESEAFF. The CDR3, as DNA: TGTGCCAGCAGTTTGAGAGAGTCTGAAGCTTTCTTT. This rearrangement joins TRBV27 to TRBJ1-1; D is uncertain. The CDR3 runs to 12 residues. Germline lookup yields CDR1 MNHEY and CDR2 SMNVEV (reference sequence). V was clipped by 3 bases and J by 6 bases, with 8 bases between them.

This CDR3 is CASSSLDRHEAFF. DNA for the CDR3: TGTGCCAGCAGTTCTCTAGACAGACATGAAGCTTTCTTT. The V gene is TRBV6-5, the J gene TRBJ1-1; the D gene is possibly TRBD1 (5 bases). Germline values: CDR1 MNHEY, CDR2 SVGAGI. This CDR3 has 13 amino acids. V lost 4 bases, J lost 7 bases, and 13 bases lay in between.

V and J are TRBV28 and TRBJ2-7; D may be TRBD2 (5 bases). This CDR3 spans 14 amino acids. Germline-derived CDR1 and CDR2 are MDHEN and SYDVKM. The V gene lost 3 bases and the J gene lost 2 bases, with 11 bases spanning the gap. CDR3: CASSFRGFAYEQYF. The CDR3 DNA reads TGTGCCAGCAGTTTTCGGGGTTTTGCCTACGAGCAGTACTTC.

The CDR3 DNA reads as TGCGCCAGCAGCCAAGTGTGGGGCGGCGCGGTCGAGCAGTACTTC. It specifies CASSQVWGGAVEQYF. The chain recombines TRBV4-3 with TRBJ2-7; D is perhaps TRBD1 (5 bases). Deletions cut 1 base from V and 6 bases from J, with 16 bases between. The V gene's germline CDR1 is LGHNA and CDR2 YSLEER. The CDR3 is made up of 15 amino acids.

This chain joins TRBV20-1 and TRBJ2-6, with 7 bases matching TRBD1. J gave up 0 bases and V 3 bases, and 5 bases lay outside the gene matches. Germline V gene lookup returns CDR1 DFQATT and CDR2 SNEGSKA (reference sequence). The CDR3 covers 16 residues. This chain's CDR3 is CSASVQGYSGANVLTF. CDR3 DNA: TGCAGTGCTAGTGTACAGGGGTACTCTGGGGCCAACGTCCTGACTTTC.

This chain uses TRBV19 with TRBJ2-2; possible D gene TRBD1, 5 bases. Trimming took 4 bases from V and 5 from J, leaving 8 bases between them. Germline V lookup: CDR1 LNHDA, CDR2 SQIVND (reference sequence). The CDR3 runs 13 residues. The CDR3 protein is CASSKTATGELFF. Written as DNA, the CDR3 is TGTGCCAGTAGTAAGACAGCAACCGGGGAGCTGTTTTTT.

This clone was recorded only once. This chain links TRBV27 with TRBJ1-1; 11 nucleotides align to TRBD1. The V gene end was trimmed by 5 bases and the J gene end by 3 bases; junction bases not matched to a gene: 8. Germline V gene lookup returns CDR1 MNHEY and CDR2 SMNVEV (reference sequence). The CDR3 is 16 residues long. The CDR3 bases are TGTGCCAGCAGTCTCGGGACAGGGGGTTGGGACACTGAAGCTTTCTTT. Protein sequence: CASSLGTGGWDTEAFF.

In this sample, this clone turned up once. J is TRBJ2-1 and V is TRBV5-8; 9 nucleotides line up with TRBD1. CDR1 and CDR2 (germline): SGHTS, YDEGEE. CDR3 length: 14 amino acids. With 7 bases clipped from V and 8 bases from J, the junction kept 10 bases outside the gene matches. CDR3 amino acids: CASPRQGGRDEQFF. CDR3 sequence (DNA): TGTGCCAGCCCCCGACAGGGGGGACGGGATGAGCAGTTCTTC.

On this clone itself: Within the sample, other DNA sequences also encode this same CDR3. This rearrangement joins TRBV30 to TRBJ2-1; weak D call: TRBD1 (6 bases). The CDR3 spans 13 residues. V lost 4 bases, J lost 2 bases, and 9 bases lay in between. Germline CDR1 and CDR2: GTSNPN and SVGIG (reference sequence). CDR3 nucleotides: TGTGCCTGGAACAGGGCGACCTACAATGAGCAGTTCTTC. Its translation: CAWNRATYNEQFF.